This TCR beta chain was sequenced for a study of blood T cell repertoires in COVID-19. In the study overall: Sources were T cells, B-cell-depleted T cells, or PBMCs; the material itself was cDNA or gDNA.

Methods used by the authors: Reference gene primer amplification in the assay estimated nucleated cell counts. Clones were read by immunoSEQ multiplex PCR, and TCRdb kept only the in-frame ones, dropping some. The DNA was the basis for D and trimming; V, J and clone size are from that table. The sample shows a few hundred thousand clones, approximately 89% of them seen only once. Trimming took off 11 bases at V and 5 bases at J, with 28 bases between the two ends. The CDR3 length is 18 residues. The receptor comes from a woman aged 70-85 years with COVID-19, enrolled during active disease. The sample was peripheral blood. This chain joins TRBV23-1 and TRBJ1-6, with D possibly matching TRBD1 (6 bases). TRBV23-1 is an open reading frame whose function is uncertain. As DNA, the CDR3 is TGCGCCTACTGGCGGGGGCAGGCTCCAAAGTCAGATAATTCACCCCTCCACTTT. It specifies CAYWRGQAPKSDNSPLHF.